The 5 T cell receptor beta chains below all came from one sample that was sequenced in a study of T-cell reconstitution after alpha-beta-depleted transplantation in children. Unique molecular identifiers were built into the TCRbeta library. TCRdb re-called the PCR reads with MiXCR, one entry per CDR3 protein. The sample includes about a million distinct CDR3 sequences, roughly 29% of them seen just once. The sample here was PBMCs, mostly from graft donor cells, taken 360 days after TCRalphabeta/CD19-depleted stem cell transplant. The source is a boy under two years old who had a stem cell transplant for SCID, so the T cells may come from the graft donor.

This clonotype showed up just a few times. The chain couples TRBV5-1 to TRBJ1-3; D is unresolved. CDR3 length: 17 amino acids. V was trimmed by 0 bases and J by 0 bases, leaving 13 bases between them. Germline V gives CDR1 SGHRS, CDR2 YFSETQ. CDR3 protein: CASSLGTGRNSGNTIYF. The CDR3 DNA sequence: TGCGCCAGCAGCTTGGGGACCGGACGTAACTCTGGAAACACCATATATTTT.

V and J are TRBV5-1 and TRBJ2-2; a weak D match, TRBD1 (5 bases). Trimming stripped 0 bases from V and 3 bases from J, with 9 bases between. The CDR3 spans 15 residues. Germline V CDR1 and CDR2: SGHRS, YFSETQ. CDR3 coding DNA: TGCGCCAGCAGCTTGGTCCAGGGTGACACCGGGGAGCTGTTTTTT. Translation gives CASSLVQGDTGELFF.

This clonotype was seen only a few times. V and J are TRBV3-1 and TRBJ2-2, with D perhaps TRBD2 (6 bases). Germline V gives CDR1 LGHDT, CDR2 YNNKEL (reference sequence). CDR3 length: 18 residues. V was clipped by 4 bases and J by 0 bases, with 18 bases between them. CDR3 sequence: CASSRVPMTSPNTGELFF. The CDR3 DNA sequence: TGTGCCAGCAGCCGCGTCCCAATGACTAGTCCGAACACCGGGGAGCTGTTTTTT. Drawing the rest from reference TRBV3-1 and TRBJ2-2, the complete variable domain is DTAVSQTPKYLVTQMGNDKSIKCEQNLGHDTMYWYKQDSKKFLKIMFSYNNKELIINETVPNRFSPKSPDKAHLNLHINSLELGDSAVYFCASSRVPMTSPNTGELFFGEGSRLTVL.

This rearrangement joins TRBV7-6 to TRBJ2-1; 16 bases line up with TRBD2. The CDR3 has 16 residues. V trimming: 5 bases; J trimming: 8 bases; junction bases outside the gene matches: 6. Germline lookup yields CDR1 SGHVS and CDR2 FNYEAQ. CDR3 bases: TGTGCCAGCAGCCCCGGGACTAGCGGGGGGGCACATGAGCAGTTCTTC. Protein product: CASSPGTSGGAHEQFF.

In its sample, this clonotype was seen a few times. DNA of the CDR3: TGTGCCAGCAGCGTAGAGGGGACGCAGGGTGGCGAGCAGTACTTC. This sequence encodes CASSVEGTQGGEQYF. V and J are TRBV9 and TRBJ2-7; the D gene could be TRBD1 or TRBD2 (5 bases each). V was trimmed by 0 bases and J by 6 bases, leaving 16 bases between them. This CDR3 has 15 residues. Per the germline V gene, CDR1 is SGDLS and CDR2 is YYNGEE.